This TCR beta chain was identified in a study of post-analysis software for immune sequencing data. The CDR3 contains 16 residues. The V segment lost 4 bases and the J segment 3 bases; nucleotides outside the gene matches: 7. Whole-study findings and limits: Roughly five TRBV segments appeared more often in patients than in controls, and TRBV5-6, TRBV5-1 and TRBV20-1 were among these.

Every TCR beta cDNA library bore unique molecular identifiers. TCRdb itself ran the PCR reads through MiXCR, one entry per CDR3 protein. The table lists 350,000 to 450,000 distinct CDR3 sequences, 35% to 45% of them singletons. Concerning this clonotype: Its matching antigen is unknown.

The chain links TRBV12-3 or TRBV12-4 to TRBJ1-5, with 9 nucleotides matching TRBD1. The sample consisted of blood. The receptor's source is a girl aged 2-10 years with multiple sclerosis. The CDR3 DNA is TGTGCCAGCAGTTCGAGGACAGGGGCCACCAATCAGCCCCAGCATTTT. It is translated as CASSSRTGATNQPQHF.